Listed below are T cell receptor beta chains from one sample, sequenced in a study of CD8 T cells in Susac syndrome. TCRdb fed the immunoSEQ multiplex PCR reads into MiXCR, producing one record per CDR3 protein. Among 150,000 to 200,000 distinct CDR3 sequences listed, around 94% were seen once. Input material: CD4+ T cells from PBMCs. These receptors originate from a human donor with multiple sclerosis. Both conserved end residues are part of each CDR3.

V gene: TRBV5-8; CDR3 length: 15; J gene: TRBJ2-7; CDR3 protein: CASFLVGTGSYEQYF
V gene: TRBV6-4; CDR3 length: 15; J gene: TRBJ1-2; CDR3 protein: CASKITGGADYGYTF
V gene: TRBV9; CDR3 length: 16; J gene: TRBJ2-3; CDR3 protein: CASSVETGDRGGTQYF
V gene: TRBV6-1; CDR3 length: 14; J gene: TRBJ2-1; CDR3 protein: CASRVAGAKNEQFF
V gene: TRBV28; CDR3 length: 10; J gene: TRBJ2-7; CDR3 protein: CASARAEQYF
V gene: TRBV19; CDR3 length: 13; J gene: TRBJ1-5; CDR3 protein: CASSIGGNQPQHF
V gene: TRBV6-2/TRBV6-3; CDR3 length: 16; J gene: TRBJ2-4; CDR3 protein: CASSRRLAGGPGIQYF
V gene: TRBV24-1; CDR3 length: 15; J gene: TRBJ2-1; CDR3 protein: CATSAAGSSYNEQFF
V gene: TRBV6-5; CDR3 length: 15; J gene: TRBJ1-2; CDR3 protein: CASSDPGTGVYGYTF
V gene: TRBV18; CDR3 length: 15; J gene: TRBJ2-6; CDR3 protein: CASSPLAVGANVLTF
V gene: TRBV3-1; CDR3 length: 16; J gene: TRBJ2-2; CDR3 protein: CASIQAPRVDTGELFF
V gene: TRBV9; CDR3 length: 15; J gene: TRBJ2-1; CDR3 protein: CASSVSASGYNEQFF
V gene: TRBV6-1; CDR3 length: 19; J gene: TRBJ2-3; CDR3 protein: CASSPHRTGTGIFTDTQYF
V gene: TRBV7-9; CDR3 length: 16; J gene: TRBJ1-2; CDR3 protein: CASSSAVTTGVYGYTF
V gene: TRBV28; CDR3 length: 15; J gene: TRBJ1-4; CDR3 protein: CASINGGAGDEKLFF
V gene: TRBV11-2; CDR3 length: 15; J gene: TRBJ2-3; CDR3 protein: CASSRVGGSTDTQYF